The present T cell receptor beta chain was sequenced within a study of vaccination effects on CD4 cells after COVID-19. The protocol was immunoSEQ multiplex PCR, while the TCRdb copy is restricted to in-frame clones and leaves out a portion. The sample comprises 45,000 to 70,000 clones, around 82% of which are singletons, and 5% to 6.5% rests with the top ten. The junction had 5 bases not matched to a gene; V was cut back by 3 bases and J by 5 bases. Germline-derived CDR1 and CDR2 are SGHTS and YDEGEE. The CDR3 extends over 15 amino acids. Peptide-pool stimulation followed by sequencing identified expanded antigen-specific CD4+ clonotypes in the ViraFEST assay. At the end of 9 to 11 days of culture, CD4+ T cells were isolated. PCR showed that the person got SARS-CoV-2 infection at some point between March and December 2020. Each well held about 2 million PBMC cultured with around 10 ug/ml peptides and roughly 9 IU/ml IL-2. The negative control culture condition consisted of an HIV-1 Nef peptide pool.

With regard to this clone: The antigen is unknown.

The material was CD4+ T cells from PBMCs cultured with HIV peptides, obtained before COVID-19 vaccination. Subset noted: HIV-1 Nef peptide pool negative control/reference culture. This TCR derives from a human donor who had a prior SARS-CoV-2 infection. The rearrangement joins TRBV5-8 to TRBJ1-4; 9 bases fit TRBD1. The CDR3 bases are TGTGCCAGCAGCTGGGGGACAGGGAAAAATGAAAAACTGTTTTTT. This translates into CASSWGTGKNEKLFF.